A selection of T cell receptor beta chains follows, all from one sample in a study of OX40 agonist ivuxolimab in advanced cancers. Profiled with immunoSEQ multiplex PCR; TCRdb holds only in-frame clones, not every one. This repertoire shows 90,000 to 95,000 clones, 84% found once; its top ten account for around 1.1%. The sample here was CD4+ or CD8+ T cells sorted from blood, taken in a trial of the OX40 agonist ivuxolimab. All receptors derive from an adult with an advanced solid tumor such as melanoma, head and neck, liver or kidney cancer. Each CDR3 is given with its conserved first and last residue. The order of the fields is J gene, V gene, clone size, D gene, CDR3 protein, CDR3 DNA. D genes are given only for firm matches. Only part of the rows carry a size: once, few, many, or a class if the clone is expanded.

TRBJ2-3	TRBV19	few	-	CASSMQGAQDTQYF	TGTGCCAGTAGTATGCAAGGGGCCCAAGATACGCAGTATTTT
TRBJ1-1	TRBV4-3	-	-	CASSQGKGSLTNTEAFF	TGCGCCAGCAGCCAAGGTAAGGGCAGCCTGACGAACACTGAAGCTTTCTTT
TRBJ1-3	TRBV4-2	-	-	CASSQGGWTGPGNTIYF	TGTGCCAGCAGCCAAGGGGGTTGGACCGGACCGGGGAACACCATATATTTT
TRBJ1-6	TRBV6-5	-	-	CASSENSYNSPLHF	TGTGCCAGCAGCGAGAACTCCTATAATTCACCCCTCCACTTT
TRBJ1-5	TRBV18	-	-	CASSLTGVDQPQHF	TGTGCCAGCTCACTGACCGGAGTAGATCAGCCCCAGCATTTT
TRBJ1-2	TRBV6-1	-	-	CASSEFRGAGSGHTF	TGTGCCAGCAGTGAATTTCGGGGAGCCGGATCGGGCCACACCTTC
TRBJ2-7	TRBV20-1	-	-	CSARVGTGSYF	-
TRBJ2-1	TRBV19	-	-	CASGDQGDGRLNEQFF	TGTGCCAGTGGCGACCAGGGGGACGGGAGGTTAAATGAGCAGTTCTTC
TRBJ2-2	TRBV6-1	-	TRBD1	CASSGQGSSGELFF	TGTGCCAGCAGCGGACAGGGCTCCTCCGGGGAGCTGTTTTTT
TRBJ1-5	TRBV18	-	TRBD1	CASSPTGGTGNQPQHF	TGTGCCAGCTCACCAACAGGAGGGACAGGCAATCAGCCCCAGCATTTT
TRBJ1-1	TRBV5-4	-	-	CASHWTGNTEAFF	TGTGCCAGCCACTGGACGGGAAACACTGAAGCTTTCTTT
TRBJ1-2	TRBV4-2	-	TRBD1	CANSQEPTGAGYGYTF	TGTGCCAACAGCCAAGAGCCGACAGGGGCCGGCTATGGCTACACCTTC
TRBJ1-1	TRBV9	-	TRBD1	CASSPRQGLNTEAFF	TGCGCCAGCAGCCCTCGACAGGGGTTAAACACTGAAGCTTTCTTT
TRBJ1-1	TRBV6-5	-	-	CASSYFTTGNTEAFF	TGTGCCAGCAGTTACTTCACCACGGGAAACACTGAAGCTTTCTTT
TRBJ1-5	TRBV7-6	-	-	CASSLSVDQPQHF	TGTGCCAGCAGCTTAAGCGTAGATCAGCCCCAGCATTTT
TRBJ1-4	TRBV2	-	TRBD1	CASSPQGALEKLFF	TGTGCCAGCAGTCCTCAGGGGGCCCTTGAGAAACTGTTTTTT
TRBJ2-1	TRBV5-1	-	-	CASSLLSGPVEQFF	TGCGCCAGCAGCTTGTTGTCAGGGCCCGTTGAGCAGTTCTTC
TRBJ2-6	TRBV4-1	-	TRBD1	CASSRTGISGANVLTF	TGCGCCAGCAGCCGGACAGGTATTTCTGGGGCCAACGTCCTGACTTTC
TRBJ1-1	TRBV7-9	-	TRBD1	CASSPRQGVNTEAFF	TGTGCCAGCAGCCCGAGACAGGGTGTGAACACTGAAGCTTTCTTT
TRBJ2-7	TRBV10-3	-	-	CAISEGQSYEQYF	TGTGCCATCAGTGAGGGACAGTCCTACGAGCAGTACTTC
TRBJ2-7	TRBV21-1	once	-	CASSKSTFRTGDTYEQYF	TGTGCCAGCAGCAAATCGACGTTCCGGACAGGGGATACCTACGAGCAGTACTTC
TRBJ1-5	TRBV23-1	-	TRBD1	CASSSQGAFQPQHF	TGCGCCAGCAGTAGTCAGGGGGCTTTTCAGCCCCAGCATTTT
TRBJ2-7	TRBV5-1	-	-	CASSNARDMLLGSSYEQYF	TGCGCCAGCAGCAACGCTAGGGACATGCTCCTCGGGAGCTCCTACGAGCAGTACTTC
TRBJ2-5	TRBV7-9	-	-	CASSLYTGGYF	TGTGCCAGCAGCTTATACACAGGAGGATACTTC
TRBJ1-6	TRBV7-6	once	-	CASSLDDTGSSYNSPLHF	TGTGCCAGCAGCTTAGATGATACAGGCAGCTCCTATAATTCACCCCTCCACTTT
TRBJ1-2	TRBV5-6	-	-	CASSLPTLLSNYGYTF	TGTGCCAGCAGCCTTCCGACGCTGCTCTCTAACTATGGCTACACCTTC